The text below deals with one TCR beta chain. TCRdb keeps only in-frame clones here, not all; method: immunoSEQ multiplex PCR. The sample carries around 31,000 clones, around nine tenths recorded once. The data originate from a study of T cell changes during pregnancy in multiple sclerosis. This CDR3 region has 15 residues. From germline, CDR1 is ENHRY and CDR2 SYGVKD. With 4 bases removed from V and 2 bases from J, the gap between germline ends came to 14 bases. The chain carries TRBV10-3 and TRBJ2-5, with D perhaps TRBD1 (6 bases). The sample consisted of CD4+ T cells from peripheral blood mononuclear cells, taken in the first trimester of pregnancy. The clonotype was recovered from a female donor with multiple sclerosis, enrolled in a pregnancy study. This CDR3 reads CAISGDTLEQETQYF. CDR3 coding DNA: TGTGCCATCAGTGGGGACACATTGGAACAAGAGACCCAGTACTTC.